These T cell receptor beta chains were read from a single sample in a study of regulatory T cells in long-lasting Graves disease. TCRdb called the multiplex PCR reads again in MiXCR, with one record for every CDR3 protein. Of some 370,000 distinct CDR3 sequences in the sample, about 23% are singletons; the top ten hold 28%. The sample in question was peripheral blood mononuclear cells (PBMCs), obtained when the disease was refractory, from a patient treated with antithyroid drugs. Receptor source: a woman between 35 and 50 years old with Graves disease. Both conserved end residues are part of each CDR3. A D gene is named only where the DNA matches it firmly. Size tells how often a clone was seen (once, few, many) or the class of an expanded clone, and some rows leave it out.

j_call | clone_size | v_call | d_call | cdr3_nt | cdr3_aa
TRBJ2-7 | . | TRBV11-2 | . | TGTGCCAGCAGCCTACTCGTACTAGTGGGAGCCTACGAGCAGTACTTC | CASSLLVLVGAYEQYF
TRBJ2-7 | . | TRBV28 | TRBD2 | TGTGCCAGCAGCCCAGTTATGGGACTAGCGGACCGCGAGCAGTACTTC | CASSPVMGLADREQYF
TRBJ2-7 | many | TRBV28 | . | TGTGCCAGCAGTTTGAGGGGAATCGTCTACGAGCAGTACTTC | CASSLRGIVYEQYF
TRBJ2-7 | many | TRBV11-2 | . | TGTGCCAGCAGTTGGACCGAACCCTACGAGCAGTACTTC | CASSWTEPYEQYF
TRBJ1-6 | . | TRBV7-8 | . | TGTGCCAGCAGATCTGTTACAGGGAAATCACCCCTCCACTTT | CASRSVTGKSPLHF
TRBJ2-4 | . | TRBV5-1 | . | TGCGCCAGCAGCTTGGCATTTGGAGCGGGCTCGCCCCTAGCCAAAAACATTCAGTACTTC | CASSLAFGAGSPLAKNIQYF
TRBJ2-6 | . | TRBV28 | . | TGTGCCAGCAGTTGGGGAAACAGGCGCTCTGGGGCCAACGTCCTGACTTTC | CASSWGNRRSGANVLTF
TRBJ1-4 | few | TRBV6-5 | . | TGTGCCAGCAGTTTCCCGGGACCGAATGAAAAACTGTTTTTT | CASSFPGPNEKLFF
TRBJ2-6 | many | TRBV12-3/TRBV12-4 | TRBD1 | TGTGCCAGCAGTTTGGGGACAGGGCCCTCTGGGGCCAACGTCCTGACTTTC | CASSLGTGPSGANVLTF
TRBJ1-5 | . | TRBV20-1 | . | TGCAGTGCTGCGGGGTTTAATAGCAATCAGCCCCAGCATTTT | CSAAGFNSNQPQHF
TRBJ2-7 | . | TRBV25-1 | . | TGTGCCAGCAGGGGTATTTCATCCTACGAGCAGTACTTC | CASRGISSYEQYF
TRBJ2-2 | few | TRBV20-1 | . | TGCAGTGCTAGGCCTAGGGGTGTCGGGGAGCTGTTTTTT | CSARPRGVGELFF
TRBJ1-1 | many | TRBV12-3/TRBV12-4 | . | TGTGCCAGCACTAAGCCGGGACCGAAGAACACTGAAGCTTTCTTT | CASTKPGPKNTEAFF
TRBJ2-7 | many | TRBV20-1 | . | TGCAGTGCTAGGGTGAGTTCCGCCGAGCAGTACTTC | CSARVSSAEQYF
TRBJ1-2 | many | TRBV28 | . | TGTGCCAGCAGCCTAAAGGCAGTCTATGGCTACACCTTC | CASSLKAVYGYTF
TRBJ2-2 | . | TRBV12-3/TRBV12-4 | . | TGTGCCAGCAGAAGGGGGGGGAAACGGGCTAACACCGGGGAGCTGTTTTTT | CASRRGGKRANTGELFF
TRBJ1-2 | . | TRBV7-9 | TRBD1 | TGTGCCAGCAGACTCGGACAGGATTATGGCTACACCTTC | CASRLGQDYGYTF
TRBJ2-7 | many | TRBV6-1 | . | TGTGCCAGCAGTGAAGCGTCCAGAGGCGAGCAGTACTTC | CASSEASRGEQYF
TRBJ2-5 | many | TRBV28 | . | TGTGCCAGCTGCCTACTTTCCGGGATAGGTGGGGAGACCCAGTACTTC | CASCLLSGIGGETQYF
TRBJ1-4 | many | TRBV2 | . | TGTGCCAGCAGTGAAGGGGGGATGGGAAGTGAAAAACTGTTTTTT | CASSEGGMGSEKLFF
TRBJ1-2 | many | TRBV12-3/TRBV12-4 | . | TGTGCCAGCGCCGCCGGCCGAGGGGCCTATGGCTACACCTTC | CASAAGRGAYGYTF
TRBJ2-2 | . | TRBV20-1 | TRBD2 | TGCAGTACCGGGGGGAGAGGTACCGGGGAGCTGTTTTTT | CSTGGRGTGELFF
TRBJ2-7 | . | TRBV6-1 | TRBD1 | TGTGCCAGCAGGGGAAAGGGACAGCTGTACGAGCAGTACTTC | CASRGKGQLYEQYF
TRBJ1-6 | many | TRBV28 | TRBD1 | TGTGCCAGCAGTTTGACAGGACAGGGACCCTATAATTCACCCCTCCACTTT | CASSLTGQGPYNSPLHF
TRBJ2-7 | . | TRBV6-1 | TRBD1 | TGTGCCAGCAGAGTTAGCAGACAGGGGGTTACCTCCTACGAGCAGTACTTC | CASRVSRQGVTSYEQYF
TRBJ2-7 | . | TRBV13 | . | TGTGCCAGCAGCCGGACCACAATTGATGAGCAGTACTTC | CASSRTTIDEQYF